Sequencing of this T cell receptor beta chain was carried out in a study of cytomegalovirus exposure and HLA in healthy donors. The CDR3 length is 11 residues. V was cut by 6 bases and J by 8 bases, with 13 bases left in between. CDR1 DFQATT and CDR2 SNEGSKA come from the germline V gene (reference sequence). The PCR ran on 60 Vbeta and 13 Jbeta primers. Sequencing was performed with immunoSEQ multiplex PCR; in TCRdb, only in-frame clones are kept and a portion is missing. The sample includes roughly 120,000 clones, 55% to 65% seen only once; the top ten take 10%. The sample comprised PBMCs. The TCR sequence derives from a man in his forties in good health and CMV-seropositive. The chain is built from TRBV20-1 and TRBJ1-2; D is unclear. In DNA form, the CDR3 reads TGCAGTGCCCGTCGGGGTGGAGGCTACACCTTC. Protein sequence: CSARRGGGYTF.